The source of this T cell receptor beta chain is a study of CXCR4 blockade with PD-1 therapy in pancreatic cancer (dated by TCRdb to the late 2010s). Looking at the study overall: The study analyzed resected pancreatic ductal adenocarcinoma using multiplex immunohistochemistry and TCRbeta immunosequencing, along with ex vivo slice culture to test PD-1 and CXCR4 blockade. To assess intratumoral heterogeneity, two geographically distinct regions from each of roughly six tumors were TCR-sequenced.

This clone has a handful of counts. Its target antigen remains unknown. Base-call qualities are not available, and no considerably larger clone is one nucleotide away. What the work shows at the level of the full study, not this receptor alone: Although tumors showed clonal expansion, with a mean productive clonality of roughly 0.13 compared with roughly 0.05 in healthy blood, clonality was not correlated with survival. Amino acid clone frequency correlated strongly with the number of distinct nucleotide rearrangements encoding it, suggesting convergent selection by common tumor antigens. Because only TCRbeta chains were sequenced, true antigen-specificity overlap among the convergent dominant clones remained unconfirmed, awaiting paired alpha-beta single-cell sequencing.

TCRbeta CDR3 regions were immunosequenced from extracted DNA using the immunoSEQ Assay at Adaptive Biotechnologies. Turning to the authors' computational methods: To quantify the absolute abundance of each unique TCRbeta CDR3, sequences were collapsed and filtered. Clonality was calculated as 1 minus Pielou's evenness, using only productive in-frame rearrangements. For regional overlap, the top 100 nucleotide rearrangements were followed across paired samples, and the Morisita index was used to compare paired samples against unrelated samples. The immunoSEQ Rearrangement Details tool was used to assess convergence of nucleotide rearrangements onto identical amino acid sequences. TCRdb provides this immuneACCESS table in a form limited to in-frame rearrangements. Some clones are lacking; in checked studies, under half of them reflect an unresolved V gene, and why the rest are absent is not known. D and trimming were read from the DNA, whereas the V and J calls and clone size are those reported in that table. The sample table records approximately 5,200 clones; approximately 48% of these occur just once. The ten largest clones represent about 7.5% of the sample.

V loses 5 bases of germline sequence and J loses 1 base, and the interval between the two ends is 14 bases. From the cysteine up to the phenylalanine, the CDR3 has a length of 15 residues. Of all the DNA, just the CDR3 is kept, 45 bases in frame from base 1. According to the germline V gene (reference sequence), CDR1 reads SGHAT and CDR2 reads FQDESV. The archived tumor blocks came from patients who had not received neoadjuvant therapy before resection. For the preserved-tissue arm, the study drew on over 29 surgical resection samples taken from 20 to 25 pancreatic ductal adenocarcinoma patients who had not been treated previously. DNA for the resection arm was extracted from ten 5-micron curls of FFPE tumor cut next to the multiplex immunohistochemistry slide.

This sequence was found in a human donor with pancreatic ductal adenocarcinoma. What was sequenced was tumor tissue. Rearrangement joined TRBV11-1 to TRBJ2-5; the D region possibly corresponds to TRBD2 (5 bases align). The DNA reads as follows: TGTGCCAGCAGCCCACGGGGAGCGGTCCAAGAGACCCAGTACTTC. Its product reads: CASSPRGAVQETQYF.